This TCR beta chain is from a study of blood T cell repertoires in COVID-19. Overall study context: Samples came from the United States, Italy and Spain, spanning acute and convalescent COVID-19. From T cells, B-cell-depleted T cells, or PBMCs came the material, which was cDNA or gDNA.

Original processing methods: Reference gene primer amplification gave nucleated cell count estimates. Sequencing was performed with immunoSEQ multiplex PCR; in TCRdb, only in-frame clones are kept and a portion is missing. V, J and clone size derive from that table, while D and trimming were established from the DNA sequence. The data hold roughly 60,000 clones, with 55% to 80% observed a single time. In Seattle, patients joined the study during active infection and were tracked longitudinally. This CDR3 comprises 14 residues. V lost 4 bases, J lost 5 bases, and 7 bases stayed unmatched. Germline V gives CDR1 SGHNT, CDR2 YYREEE (reference sequence).

The chain combines TRBV5-4 with TRBJ2-5; TRBD2 matches at 8 bases. This TCR was recovered from a woman aged 70-85 years with COVID-19, enrolled during active disease. Sequenced: peripheral blood. The CDR3 here is CASSAGLDGETQYF. In DNA form, the CDR3 reads TGTGCCAGCAGCGCGGGACTAGACGGGGAGACCCAGTACTTC.